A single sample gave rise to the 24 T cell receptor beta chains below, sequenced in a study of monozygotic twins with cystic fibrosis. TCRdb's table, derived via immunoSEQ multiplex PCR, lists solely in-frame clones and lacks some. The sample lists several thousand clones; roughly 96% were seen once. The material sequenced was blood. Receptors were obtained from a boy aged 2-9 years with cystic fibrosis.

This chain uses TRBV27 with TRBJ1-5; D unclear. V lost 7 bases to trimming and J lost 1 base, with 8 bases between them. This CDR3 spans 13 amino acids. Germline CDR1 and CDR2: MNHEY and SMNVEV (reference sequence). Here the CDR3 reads CASKPRSNQPQHF. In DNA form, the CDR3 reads TGTGCCAGCAAGCCCAGGAGCAATCAGCCCCAGCATTTT.

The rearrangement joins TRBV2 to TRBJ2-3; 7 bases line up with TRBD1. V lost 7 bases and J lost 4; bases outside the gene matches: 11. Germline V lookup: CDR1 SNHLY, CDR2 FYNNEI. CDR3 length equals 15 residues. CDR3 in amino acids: CASKTGQVTPDTQYF. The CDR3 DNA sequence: TGTGCCAGCAAAACAGGACAGGTGACCCCAGATACGCAGTATTTT.

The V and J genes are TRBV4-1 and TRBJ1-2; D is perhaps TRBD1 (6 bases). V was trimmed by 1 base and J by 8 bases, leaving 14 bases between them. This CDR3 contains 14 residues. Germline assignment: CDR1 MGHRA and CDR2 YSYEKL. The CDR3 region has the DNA TGCGCCAGCAGCCAAGTGCCCCAGGGGTACGGCTACACCTTC. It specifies CASSQVPQGYGYTF.

The CDR3 is CASSSRRGGSAETQYF. CDR3 nucleotide sequence: TGTGCCAGCAGCTCGCGACGGGGGGGTTCTGCGGAGACCCAGTACTTC. The chain uses TRBV7-9 and TRBJ2-5; 8 nucleotides agree with TRBD2. The CDR3 covers 16 residues. J gave up 5 bases and V 4 bases, and 12 bases lay outside the gene matches. Germline-derived CDR1 and CDR2 are SEHNR and FQNEAQ (reference sequence).

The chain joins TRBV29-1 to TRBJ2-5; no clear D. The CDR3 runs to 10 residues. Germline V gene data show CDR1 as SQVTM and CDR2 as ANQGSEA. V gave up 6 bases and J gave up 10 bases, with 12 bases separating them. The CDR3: CSVRAVGQYF. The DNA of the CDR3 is TGCAGCGTCCGCGCGGTCGGCCAGTACTTC.

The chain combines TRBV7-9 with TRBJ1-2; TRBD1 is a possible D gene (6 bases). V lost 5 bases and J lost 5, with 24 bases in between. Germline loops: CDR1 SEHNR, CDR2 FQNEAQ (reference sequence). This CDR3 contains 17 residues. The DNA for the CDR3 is TGTGCCAGCAGCCGTCCAGGGTTTTCGGGGGCGGAGTATGGCTACACCTTC. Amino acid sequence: CASSRPGFSGAEYGYTF.

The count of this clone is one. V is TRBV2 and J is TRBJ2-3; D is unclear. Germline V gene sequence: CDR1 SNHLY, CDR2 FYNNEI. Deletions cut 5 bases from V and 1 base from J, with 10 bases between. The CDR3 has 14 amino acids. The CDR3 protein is CASSPGLGTDTQYF. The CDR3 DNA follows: TGTGCCAGCAGTCCGGGCCTTGGCACAGATACGCAGTATTTT.

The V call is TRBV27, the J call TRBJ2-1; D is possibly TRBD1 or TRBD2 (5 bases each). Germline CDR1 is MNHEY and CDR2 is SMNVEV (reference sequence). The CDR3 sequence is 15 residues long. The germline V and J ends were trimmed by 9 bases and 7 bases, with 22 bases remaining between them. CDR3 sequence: CASFDRGAGGNEQFF. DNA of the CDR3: TGTGCCAGTTTTGATCGGGGCGCGGGCGGGAATGAGCAGTTCTTC.

Here the CDR3 DNA reads TGTGCCAGTAGTTACCGACAGGGGAGATTGGAGACCCAGTACTTC. Translated: CASSYRQGRLETQYF. The rearrangement links TRBV19 to TRBJ2-5; 8 positions agree with TRBD1. The trim removed 5 bases at V and 5 bases at J, leaving 10 bases unmatched. This CDR3 contains 15 residues. Germline values: CDR1 LNHDA, CDR2 SQIVND (reference sequence).

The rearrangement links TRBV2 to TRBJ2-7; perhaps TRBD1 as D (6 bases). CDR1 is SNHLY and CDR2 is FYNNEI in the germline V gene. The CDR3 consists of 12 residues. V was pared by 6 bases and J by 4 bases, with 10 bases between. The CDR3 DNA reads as TGTGCCAGCAGAACGGACAGTTACGAGCAGTACTTC. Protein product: CASRTDSYEQYF.

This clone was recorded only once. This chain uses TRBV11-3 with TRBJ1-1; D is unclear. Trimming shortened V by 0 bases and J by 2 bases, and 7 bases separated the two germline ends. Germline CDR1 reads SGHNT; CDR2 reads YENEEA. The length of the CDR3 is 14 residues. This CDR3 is CASSLDSDNTEAFF. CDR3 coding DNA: TGTGCCAGCAGCTTAGATTCAGATAACACTGAAGCTTTCTTT.

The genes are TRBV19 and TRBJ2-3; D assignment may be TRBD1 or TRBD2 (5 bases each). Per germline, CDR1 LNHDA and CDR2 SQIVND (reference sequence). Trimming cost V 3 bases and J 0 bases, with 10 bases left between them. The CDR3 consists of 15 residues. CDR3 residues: CASSIPGTSTDTQYF. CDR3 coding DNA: TGTGCCAGTAGTATCCCAGGGACCAGCACAGATACGCAGTATTTT.

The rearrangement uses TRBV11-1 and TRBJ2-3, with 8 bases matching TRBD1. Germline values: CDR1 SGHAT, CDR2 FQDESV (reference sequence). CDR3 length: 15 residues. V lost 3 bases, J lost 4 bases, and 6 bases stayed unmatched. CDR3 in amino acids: CASSFSGGMSDTQYF. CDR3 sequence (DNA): TGTGCCAGCAGCTTTTCAGGGGGCATGTCAGATACGCAGTATTTT.

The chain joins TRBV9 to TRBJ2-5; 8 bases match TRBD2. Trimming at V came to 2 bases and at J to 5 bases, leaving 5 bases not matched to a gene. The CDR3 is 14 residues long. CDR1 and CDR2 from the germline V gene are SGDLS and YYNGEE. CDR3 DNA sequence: TGTGCCAGCAGCGTCGGACTAGCAAGGGAGACCCAGTACTTC. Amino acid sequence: CASSVGLARETQYF. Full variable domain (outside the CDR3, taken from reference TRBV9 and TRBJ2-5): DSGVTQTPKHLITATGQRVTLRCSPRSGDLSVYWYQQSLDQGLQFLIQYYNGEERAKGNILERFSAQQFPDLHSELNLSSLELGDSALYFCASSVGLARETQYFGPGTRLLVL.

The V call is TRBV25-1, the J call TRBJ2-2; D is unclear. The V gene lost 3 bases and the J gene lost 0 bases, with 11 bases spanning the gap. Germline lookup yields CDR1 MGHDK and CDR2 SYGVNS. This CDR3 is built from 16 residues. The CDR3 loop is CASSDIQFANTGELFF. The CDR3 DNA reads TGTGCCAGCAGTGATATCCAGTTCGCGAACACCGGGGAGCTGTTTTTT. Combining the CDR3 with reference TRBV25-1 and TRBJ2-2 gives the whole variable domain EADIYQTPRYLVIGTGKKITLECSQTMGHDKMYWYQQDPGMELHLIHYSYGVNSTEKGDLSSESTVSRIRTEHFPLTLESARPSHTSQYLCASSDIQFANTGELFFGEGSRLTVL.

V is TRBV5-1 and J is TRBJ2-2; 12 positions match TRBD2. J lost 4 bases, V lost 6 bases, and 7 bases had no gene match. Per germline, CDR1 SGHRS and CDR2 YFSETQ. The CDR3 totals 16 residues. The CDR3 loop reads CASNELAGGPTGELFF. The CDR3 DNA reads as TGCGCCAGCAATGAACTAGCGGGGGGACCCACCGGGGAGCTGTTTTTT.

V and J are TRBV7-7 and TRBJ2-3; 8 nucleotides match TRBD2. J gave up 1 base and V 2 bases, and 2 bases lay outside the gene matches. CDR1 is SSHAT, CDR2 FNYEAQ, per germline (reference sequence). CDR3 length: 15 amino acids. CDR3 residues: CASSLPRGGTDTQYF. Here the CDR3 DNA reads TGTGCCAGCAGCTTACCGCGGGGGGGCACAGATACGCAGTATTTT.

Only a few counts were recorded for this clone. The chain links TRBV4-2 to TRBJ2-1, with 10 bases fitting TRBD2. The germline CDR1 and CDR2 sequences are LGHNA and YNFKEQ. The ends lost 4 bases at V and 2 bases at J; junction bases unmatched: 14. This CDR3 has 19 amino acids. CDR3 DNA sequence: TGTGCCAGCAGCCCCCTGGGGGGAAGCGGGGGGGCCGCCTACAATGAGCAGTTCTTC. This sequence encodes CASSPLGGSGGAAYNEQFF.

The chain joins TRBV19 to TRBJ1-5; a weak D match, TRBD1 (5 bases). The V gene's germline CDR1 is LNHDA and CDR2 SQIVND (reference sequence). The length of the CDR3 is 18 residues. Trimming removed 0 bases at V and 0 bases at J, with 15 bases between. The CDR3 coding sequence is TGTGCCAGTAGTATAGATCGGGGAACAGGTTATAGCAATCAGCCCCAGCATTTT. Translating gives CASSIDRGTGYSNQPQHF.

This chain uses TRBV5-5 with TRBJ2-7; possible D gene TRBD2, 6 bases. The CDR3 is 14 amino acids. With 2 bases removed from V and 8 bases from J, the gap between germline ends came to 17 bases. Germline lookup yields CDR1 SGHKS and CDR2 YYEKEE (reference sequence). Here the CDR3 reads CASSFRGTEGKQYF. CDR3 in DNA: TGTGCCAGCAGCTTTCGGGGGACGGAAGGAAAGCAGTACTTC.

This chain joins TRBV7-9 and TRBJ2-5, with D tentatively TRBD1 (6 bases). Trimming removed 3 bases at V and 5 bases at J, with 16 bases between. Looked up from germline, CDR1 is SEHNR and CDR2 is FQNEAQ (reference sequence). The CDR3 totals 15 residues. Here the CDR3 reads CASSLGQELRETQYF. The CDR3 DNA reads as TGTGCCAGCAGCTTGGGACAAGAGCTACGGGAGACCCAGTACTTC.

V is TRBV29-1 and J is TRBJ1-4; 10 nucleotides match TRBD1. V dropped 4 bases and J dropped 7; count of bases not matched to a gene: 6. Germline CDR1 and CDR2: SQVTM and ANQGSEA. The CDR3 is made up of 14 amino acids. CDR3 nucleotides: TGCAGCGTTGGGCCGGGACAGGGGCTTGAAAAACTGTTTTTT. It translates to CSVGPGQGLEKLFF.

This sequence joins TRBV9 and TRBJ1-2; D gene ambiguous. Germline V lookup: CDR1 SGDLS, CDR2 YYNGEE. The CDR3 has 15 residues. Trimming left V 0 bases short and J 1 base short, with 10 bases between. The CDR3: CASSVALGINYGYTF. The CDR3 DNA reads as TGTGCCAGCAGCGTAGCTTTAGGGATTAACTATGGCTACACCTTC.

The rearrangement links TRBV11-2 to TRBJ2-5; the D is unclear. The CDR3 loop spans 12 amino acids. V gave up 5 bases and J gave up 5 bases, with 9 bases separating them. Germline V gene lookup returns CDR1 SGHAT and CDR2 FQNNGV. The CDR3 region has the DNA TGTGCCAGCAGCCCAAATCGGGAGACCCAGTACTTC. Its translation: CASSPNRETQYF.